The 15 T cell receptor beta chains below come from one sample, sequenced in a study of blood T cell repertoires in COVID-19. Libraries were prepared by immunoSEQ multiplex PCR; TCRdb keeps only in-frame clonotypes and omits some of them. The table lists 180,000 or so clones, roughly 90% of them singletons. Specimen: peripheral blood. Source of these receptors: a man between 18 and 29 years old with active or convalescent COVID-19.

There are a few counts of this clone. The CDR3 coding sequence is TGTGCCAGCAGCCGGGACAGTGGAGAGCATATCTCTGGAAACACCATATATTTT. Its protein is CASSRDSGEHISGNTIYF. The chain combines TRBV2 with TRBJ1-3; 7 bases align to TRBD1. Germline CDR1 and CDR2: SNHLY and FYNNEI. V shed 6 bases and J 0 bases; nucleotides not matched to a gene: 14. The CDR3 extends over 18 amino acids.

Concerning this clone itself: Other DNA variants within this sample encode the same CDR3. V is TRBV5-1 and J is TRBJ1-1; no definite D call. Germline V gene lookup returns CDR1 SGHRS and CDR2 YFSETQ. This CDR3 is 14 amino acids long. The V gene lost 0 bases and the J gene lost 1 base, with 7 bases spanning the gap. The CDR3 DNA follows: TGCGCCAGCAGCTTGGTAGCAGAGAACACTGAAGCTTTCTTT. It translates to CASSLVAENTEAFF.

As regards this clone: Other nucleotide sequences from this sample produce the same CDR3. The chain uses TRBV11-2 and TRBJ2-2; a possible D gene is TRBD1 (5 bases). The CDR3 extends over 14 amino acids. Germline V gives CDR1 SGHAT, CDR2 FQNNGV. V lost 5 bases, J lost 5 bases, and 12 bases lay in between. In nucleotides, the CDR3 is TGTGCCAGCAGCCGAAGGGGAAATACCGGGGAGCTGTTTTTT. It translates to CASSRRGNTGELFF.

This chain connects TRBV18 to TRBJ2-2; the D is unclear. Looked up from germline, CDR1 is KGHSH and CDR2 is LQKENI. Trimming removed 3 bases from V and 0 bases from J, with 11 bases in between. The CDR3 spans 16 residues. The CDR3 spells CASSPPTTTNTGELFF. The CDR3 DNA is TGTGCCAGCTCACCCCCGACCACTACGAACACCGGGGAGCTGTTTTTT.

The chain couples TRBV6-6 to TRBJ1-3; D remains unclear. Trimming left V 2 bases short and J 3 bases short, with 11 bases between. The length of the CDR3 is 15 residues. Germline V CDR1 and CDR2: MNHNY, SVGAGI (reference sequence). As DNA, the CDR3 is TGTGCCAGCAGTTACCTACTTGGGAGTGGAAACACCATATATTTT. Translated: CASSYLLGSGNTIYF.

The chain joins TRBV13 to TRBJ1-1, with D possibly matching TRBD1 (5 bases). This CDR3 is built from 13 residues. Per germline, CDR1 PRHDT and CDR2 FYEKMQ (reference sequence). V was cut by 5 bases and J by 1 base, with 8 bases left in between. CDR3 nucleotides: TGTGCCAGCAGCATAGACAGGAACACTGAAGCTTTCTTT. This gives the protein CASSIDRNTEAFF.

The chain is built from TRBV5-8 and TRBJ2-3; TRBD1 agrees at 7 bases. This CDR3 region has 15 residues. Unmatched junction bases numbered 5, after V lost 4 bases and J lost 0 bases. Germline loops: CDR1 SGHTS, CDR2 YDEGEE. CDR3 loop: CASSIGQVSTDTQYF. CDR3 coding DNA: TGTGCCAGCAGCATAGGACAGGTTAGCACAGATACGCAGTATTTT.

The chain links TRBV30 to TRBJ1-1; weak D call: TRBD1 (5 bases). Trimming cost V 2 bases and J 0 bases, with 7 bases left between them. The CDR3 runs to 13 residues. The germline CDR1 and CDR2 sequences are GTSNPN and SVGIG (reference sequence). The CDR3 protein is CAWSSGLNTEAFF. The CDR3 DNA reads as TGTGCCTGGAGTTCAGGGCTGAACACTGAAGCTTTCTTT.

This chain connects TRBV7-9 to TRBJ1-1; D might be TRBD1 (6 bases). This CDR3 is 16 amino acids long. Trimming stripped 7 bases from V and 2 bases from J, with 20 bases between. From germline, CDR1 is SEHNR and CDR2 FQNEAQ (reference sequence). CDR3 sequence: CASIQGSGASNTEAFF. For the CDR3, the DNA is TGTGCCAGCATTCAGGGGTCAGGGGCATCCAACACTGAAGCTTTCTTT.

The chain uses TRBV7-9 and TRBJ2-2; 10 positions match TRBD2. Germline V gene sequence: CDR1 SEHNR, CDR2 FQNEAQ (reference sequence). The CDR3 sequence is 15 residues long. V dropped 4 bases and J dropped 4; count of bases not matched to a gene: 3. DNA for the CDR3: TGTGCCAGCAGCTCTAGACTAGCGGGCACCGGGGAGCTGTTTTTT. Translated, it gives CASSSRLAGTGELFF.

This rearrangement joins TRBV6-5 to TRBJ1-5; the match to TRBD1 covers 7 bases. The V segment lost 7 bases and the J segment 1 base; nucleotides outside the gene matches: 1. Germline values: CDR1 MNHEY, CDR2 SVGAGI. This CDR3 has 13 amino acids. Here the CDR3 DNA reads TGTGCCAGCATGGACAGGAGCAATCAGCCCCAGCATTTT. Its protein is CASMDRSNQPQHF.

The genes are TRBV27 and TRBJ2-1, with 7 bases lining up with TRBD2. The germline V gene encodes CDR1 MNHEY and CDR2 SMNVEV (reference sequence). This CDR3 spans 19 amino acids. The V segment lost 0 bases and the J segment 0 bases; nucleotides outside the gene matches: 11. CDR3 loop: CASSLSDDRRELSYNEQFF. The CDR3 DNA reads TGTGCCAGCAGTTTATCGGATGATCGGCGGGAGCTCTCCTACAATGAGCAGTTCTTC.

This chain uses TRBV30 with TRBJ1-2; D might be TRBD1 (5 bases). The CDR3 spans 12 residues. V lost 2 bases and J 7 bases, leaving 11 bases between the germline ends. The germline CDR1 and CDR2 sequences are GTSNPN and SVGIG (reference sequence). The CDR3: CAWSRQNGGYTF. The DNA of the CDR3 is TGTGCCTGGAGTAGACAGAACGGTGGCTACACCTTC. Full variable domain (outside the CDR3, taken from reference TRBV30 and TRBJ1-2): SQTIHQWPATLVQPVGSPLSLECTVEGTSNPNLYWYRQAAGRGLQLLFYSVGIGQISSEVPQNLSASRPQDRQFILSSKKLLLSDSGFYLCAWSRQNGGYTFGSGTRLTVV.

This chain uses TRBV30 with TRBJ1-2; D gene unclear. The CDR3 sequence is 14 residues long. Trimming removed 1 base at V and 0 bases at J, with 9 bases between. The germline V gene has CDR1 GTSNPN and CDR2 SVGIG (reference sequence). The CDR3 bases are TGTGCCTGGAGTGGGACTCAAGCTAACTATGGCTACACCTTC. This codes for CAWSGTQANYGYTF.

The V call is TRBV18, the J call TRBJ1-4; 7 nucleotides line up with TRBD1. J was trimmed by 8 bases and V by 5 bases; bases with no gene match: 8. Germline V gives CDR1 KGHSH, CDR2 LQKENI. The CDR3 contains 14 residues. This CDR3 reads CASSAYRGLEKLFF. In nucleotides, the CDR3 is TGTGCCAGCTCAGCATACAGGGGTCTGGAAAAACTGTTTTTT.